This TCR beta chain was found in a study of shared clonotypes between healthy human individuals. Study overall: Samples came from a couple of female and a few male donors aged 18 to 49. The study, taken as a whole, reports: Naive CD4 clonotypes were shared across a few donors at 4.5% to 6.5%. Some clonotypes were shared by all four sorted-subset donors, while others were not shared. The non-shared ones had lower generation probabilities than the shared ones. Clonotype sharing among donors was expected to depend on sequencing depth.

Only CD45RO-negative cells positively selected for CCR7 counted as naive CD8 cells, so terminally differentiated effector memory CD45RA+ cells were excluded. CDR3 length: 11 amino acids. The germline CDR1 and CDR2 sequences are SGDLS and YYNGEE. Trimming left V 4 bases short and J 7 bases short, with 8 bases between. Using immunoSEQ multiplex PCR, the repertoire was profiled, and TCRdb retains in-frame clones only, with some absent. The sample carries more than 2 million clones, 85% to 95% recorded once. Details on this clone: No antigen is known for it.

The receptor was derived from a man between 18 and 29 years old in good health. The chain has TRBV9 and TRBJ1-1, with D perhaps matching TRBD1 (6 bases). What was sequenced was naive CD8+ T cells sorted from blood. CDR3 sequence: CASSSGVEAFF. As DNA, the CDR3 is TGTGCCAGCAGCTCAGGGGTTGAAGCTTTCTTT.